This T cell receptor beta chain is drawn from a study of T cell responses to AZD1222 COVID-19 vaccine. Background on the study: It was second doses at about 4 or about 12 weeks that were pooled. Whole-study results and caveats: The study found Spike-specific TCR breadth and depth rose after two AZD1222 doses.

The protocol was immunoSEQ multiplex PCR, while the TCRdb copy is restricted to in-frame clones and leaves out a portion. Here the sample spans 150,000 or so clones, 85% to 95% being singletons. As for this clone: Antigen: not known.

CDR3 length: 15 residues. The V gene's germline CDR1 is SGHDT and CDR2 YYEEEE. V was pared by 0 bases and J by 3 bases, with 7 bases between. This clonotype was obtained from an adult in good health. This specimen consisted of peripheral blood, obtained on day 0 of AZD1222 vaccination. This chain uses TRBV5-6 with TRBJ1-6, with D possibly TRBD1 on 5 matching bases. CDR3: CASSLETGYNSPLHF. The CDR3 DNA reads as TGTGCCAGCAGCTTGGAAACAGGCTATAATTCACCCCTCCACTTT.